The entry that follows covers one T cell receptor (beta chain) sequence. What it binds is not known. CDR1 MNHNY and CDR2 SVGAGI come from the germline V gene (reference sequence). Trimming left V 6 bases short and J 5 bases short, with 14 bases between. The CDR3 runs 14 residues. The data were taken from a study of cytomegalovirus exposure and HLA in healthy donors. Study-level findings and limits: Specificity of three CMV-associated chains for CMV antigens was verified in vitro. Cytomegalovirus-associated status was assigned to about 150 TCR beta chains.

Primers: 60 Vbeta forward and 13 Jbeta reverse. Assay used: immunoSEQ multiplex PCR; TCRdb lists only in-frame clones, some missing. Of 150,000 to 200,000 clones listed, 77% are singletons. V and J are TRBV6-6 and TRBJ2-4; D may be TRBD1 (5 bases). The sample consisted of PBMCs. The TCR was taken from a woman in her twenties or thirties in good health and CMV-seropositive. The CDR3 loop is CASSPRVDENIQYF. For the CDR3, the DNA is TGTGCCAGCAGCCCCAGGGTAGACGAAAACATTCAGTACTTC.